This TCR beta chain was recorded in a study of T cells in Graves' hyperthyroidism and ophthalmopathy. Study details: Any treatment followed the collection of peripheral blood at initial diagnosis.

Study conclusions and caveats: The model foresaw ophthalmopathy a median 6.5 months prior to onset.

CDR1 is DFQATT and CDR2 is SNEGSKA in the germline V gene (reference sequence). V dropped 2 bases and J dropped 5 bases, with 10 bases sitting between them. The CDR3 sequence is 12 residues long. TCR beta CDR3 regions were amplified from RNA. An initial round of RT-PCR targeting the TCR CDR3 relied on the HTBI primer set. A single record per CDR3 protein comes from TCRdb applying MiXCR to the multiplex PCR reads. Among approximately 640,000 distinct CDR3 sequences, 15% to 20% were seen once, and the ten largest hold around 4%. In regard to this clonotype: What it recognizes is unknown.

The sequencing sample was made of blood. The chain couples TRBV20-1 to TRBJ2-7, with D uncertain. The origin of this receptor is a woman aged 25 to 39 with Graves' hyperthyroidism. DNA of the CDR3: TGCAGTGCTAGAATTCCTCGCCACGAGCAGTACTTC. Encoded protein: CSARIPRHEQYF.